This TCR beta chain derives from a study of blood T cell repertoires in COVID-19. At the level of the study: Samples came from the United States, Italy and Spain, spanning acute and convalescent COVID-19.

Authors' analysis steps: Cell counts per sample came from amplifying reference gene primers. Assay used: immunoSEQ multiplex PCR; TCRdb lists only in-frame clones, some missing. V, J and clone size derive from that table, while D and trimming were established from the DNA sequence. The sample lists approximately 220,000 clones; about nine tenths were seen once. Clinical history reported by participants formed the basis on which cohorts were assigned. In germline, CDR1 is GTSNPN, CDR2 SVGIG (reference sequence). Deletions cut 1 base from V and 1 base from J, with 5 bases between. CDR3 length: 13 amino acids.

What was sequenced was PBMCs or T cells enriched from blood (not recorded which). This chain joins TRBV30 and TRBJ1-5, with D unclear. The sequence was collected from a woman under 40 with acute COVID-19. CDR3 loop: CAWSEQSNQPQHF. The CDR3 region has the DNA TGTGCCTGGAGTGAACAGAGCAATCAGCCCCAGCATTTT. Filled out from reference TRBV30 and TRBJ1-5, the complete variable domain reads SQTIHQWPATLVQPVGSPLSLECTVEGTSNPNLYWYRQAAGRGLQLLFYSVGIGQISSEVPQNLSASRPQDRQFILSSKKLLLSDSGFYLCAWSEQSNQPQHFGDGTRLSIL.